The 17 T cell receptor beta chains in this list originate from one sample, sequenced in a study of CD8+ T cells in alopecia areata. The sequencing template was cDNA reverse transcribed from extracted RNA. Libraries were prepared by immunoSEQ multiplex PCR; TCRdb keeps only in-frame clonotypes and omits some of them. The table records roughly 32,000 clones, around two thirds of them present only once. Sequencing was carried out using NKG2D-high CD8+ T cells sorted from blood. The receptors stem from a human donor with alopecia areata.

This sequence joins TRBV4-1 and TRBJ2-1, with D perhaps matching TRBD2 (5 bases). V lost 4 bases and J lost 5, with 18 bases in between. CDR3 size: 16 residues. Germline values: CDR1 MGHRA, CDR2 YSYEKL. The CDR3 bases are TGCGCCAGCAGCCCAGTGGGTTGGGGAGACAACAATGAGCAGTTCTTC. This encodes CASSPVGWGDNNEQFF.

V is TRBV7-2 and J is TRBJ1-5; D is ambiguous. Germline CDR1 reads SGHTA; CDR2 reads FQGNSA. The V gene lost 1 base and the J gene lost 5 bases, with 9 bases spanning the gap. This CDR3 spans 14 amino acids. The CDR3 reads CASSLGWGDQPQHF. The CDR3 nucleotides are TGTGCCAGCAGCTTAGGATGGGGTGATCAGCCCCAGCATTTT.

The chain links TRBV6-5 to TRBJ2-5; a possible D gene is TRBD1 (6 bases). The germline CDR1 and CDR2 sequences are MNHEY and SVGAGI. CDR3 size: 15 residues. V lost 2 bases and J 5 bases, leaving 15 bases between the germline ends. CDR3 sequence: CASSYRYGTPETQYF. Written as DNA, the CDR3 is TGTGCCAGCAGTTACAGATACGGGACACCGGAGACCCAGTACTTC.

This clone was seen a handful of times. This chain links TRBV7-8 with TRBJ2-7; D may be TRBD2 (7 bases). V lost 5 bases to trimming and J lost 3 bases, with 17 bases between them. The CDR3 length is 15 residues. Germline assignment: CDR1 SGHVS and CDR2 FQNEAQ. CDR3 nucleotide sequence: TGTGCCAGCAGCCCGATGGGGGGGGCCTTCTACGAGCAGTACTTC. Encoded protein: CASSPMGGAFYEQYF.

The rearrangement links TRBV2 to TRBJ2-3, with D perhaps TRBD2 (6 bases). V was cut by 7 bases and J by 2 bases, with 10 bases left in between. Germline V gene sequence: CDR1 SNHLY, CDR2 FYNNEI. This CDR3 is built from 13 residues. CDR3 in amino acids: CASTGGITDTQYF. DNA for the CDR3: TGTGCCAGCACCGGCGGGATCACAGATACGCAGTATTTT.

This chain links TRBV6-6 with TRBJ2-2; D unresolved. CDR3 size: 13 residues. CDR1 is MNHNY and CDR2 is SVGAGI in the germline V gene (reference sequence). V dropped 4 bases and J dropped 6 bases, with 9 bases sitting between them. The CDR3 here is CASSSPAPGELFF. CDR3 coding DNA: TGTGCCAGCAGTTCCCCGGCACCCGGGGAGCTGTTTTTT.

This clone was found a few times. In DNA form, the CDR3 reads TGTGCCAGCAGTTACTCGAGTCCAGGGAACACCGGGGAGCTGTTTTTT. Translated: CASSYSSPGNTGELFF. The chain joins TRBV6-5 to TRBJ2-2; no clear D gene. With 0 bases removed from V and 1 base from J, the gap between germline ends came to 9 bases. The CDR3 totals 16 residues. Per germline, CDR1 MNHEY and CDR2 SVGAGI.

The chain links TRBV28 to TRBJ1-3; D uncertain. The V and J ends lost 3 bases and 0 bases respectively, with 6 bases between them. Germline V lookup: CDR1 MDHEN, CDR2 SYDVKM. The CDR3 is 14 amino acids. The CDR3 region has the DNA TGTGCCAGCAGTTTCGGATCCTCTGGAAACACCATATATTTT. Its protein product is CASSFGSSGNTIYF.

The V gene is TRBV4-3, the J gene TRBJ1-5, with D unclear. The CDR3 totals 12 residues. The V gene's germline CDR1 is LGHNA and CDR2 YSLEER. The V end was cut by 1 base, the J end by 5 bases, with 3 bases between. The chain's CDR3 is CASSQGDQPQHF. CDR3 bases: TGCGCCAGCAGCCAAGGTGATCAGCCCCAGCATTTT.

This clone has just one count. The rearrangement uses TRBV14 and TRBJ2-3, with 7 bases lining up with TRBD2. Germline V gene data show CDR1 as SGHDN and CDR2 as FVKESK. The trim removed 8 bases at V and 5 bases at J, leaving 10 bases unmatched. This CDR3 is built from 14 residues. Written as DNA, the CDR3 is TGTGCCAGCTCCTTATCGGGAGGAATAGATACGCAGTATTTT. Translating it yields CASSLSGGIDTQYF.

J is TRBJ2-5 and V is TRBV7-2, with TRBD1 matching 11 bases. This CDR3 is 15 amino acids long. Germline V gene sequence: CDR1 SGHTA, CDR2 FQGNSA. J lost 5 bases, V lost 2 bases, and 4 bases had no gene match. DNA for the CDR3: TGTGCCAGCAGCTTATATGGGACAGGGGGGGAGACCCAGTACTTC. This encodes CASSLYGTGGETQYF.

The chain employs TRBV29-1 and TRBJ2-4, with 9 bases lining up with TRBD2. V was clipped by 0 bases and J by 0 bases; unmatched bases: 6. The CDR3 is made up of 17 amino acids. CDR1 is SQVTM and CDR2 is ANQGSEA in the germline V gene. In DNA, the CDR3 is TGCAGCGTTGAAGACACTAGCGGGTATCTAGCCAAAAACATTCAGTACTTC. This gives the protein CSVEDTSGYLAKNIQYF.

With respect to this clone: The germline gene is not matched at one end of the junction; a read error may be the cause. The rearrangement uses TRBV28 and TRBJ2-5; D is ambiguous. CDR3 size: 10 residues. Germline CDR1 is MDHEN and CDR2 is SYDVKM. The CDR3 DNA follows: TGTGCCAGCGCCCAAGAGTCCCAGTACTTC. Encoded protein: CASAQESQYF.

This chain uses TRBV4-1 with TRBJ2-7, with D possibly called TRBD1 or TRBD2 (5 bases each). Germline CDR1 is MGHRA and CDR2 is YSYEKL. V lost 1 base and J lost 6, with 19 bases in between. The CDR3 sequence is 16 residues long. The CDR3 loop reads CASSQVLGTGLAEQYF. The CDR3 DNA reads TGCGCCAGCAGCCAAGTTTTAGGGACGGGGCTTGCCGAGCAGTACTTC.

This chain links TRBV4-1 with TRBJ1-2; 7 nucleotides agree with TRBD1. The CDR3 covers 17 residues. Unmatched junction bases numbered 14, after V lost 1 base and J lost 6 bases. Germline V gene lookup returns CDR1 MGHRA and CDR2 YSYEKL. CDR3 DNA: TGCGCCAGCAGCCAAGTTCCTGGAGGGACAGAAAAGGATGGCTACACCTTC. It encodes CASSQVPGGTEKDGYTF.

V and J are TRBV6-5 and TRBJ2-1; 7 bases match TRBD1. This CDR3 has 16 residues. V lost 0 bases and J lost 2; bases outside the gene matches: 4. Germline CDR1 reads MNHEY; CDR2 reads SVGAGI. As DNA, the CDR3 is TGTGCCAGCAGTTACTCCCCCGGGACAGCCTACAATGAGCAGTTCTTC. Translating it yields CASSYSPGTAYNEQFF.

This chain connects TRBV7-3 to TRBJ1-6, with TRBD1 as a possible D gene (5 bases). Germline V gives CDR1 SGHTA, CDR2 FQGTGA. V lost 5 bases and J 5 bases, leaving 10 bases between the germline ends. The CDR3 covers 14 residues. Here the CDR3 DNA reads TGTGCCAGCAGCCCAGACAGTAATAATTCACCCCTCCACTTT. Protein product: CASSPDSNNSPLHF.